The rows below give T cell receptor beta chains drawn from one sample of a study of tumor-infiltrating lymphocytes in primary liver carcinoma. TCRdb re-called the multiplex PCR reads with MiXCR, one entry per CDR3 protein. The table records about 180,000 distinct CDR3 sequences, 50% to 75% of them present only once. Sample: peripheral blood. The receptor set was obtained from a man aged 35 to 55 with primary liver carcinoma and hepatitis B virus infection. Both conserved end residues are part of each CDR3.

v_call: TRBV6-5
j_call: TRBJ2-2
cdr3_aa: CASSYRGNGELFF

v_call: TRBV6-2/TRBV6-3
j_call: TRBJ2-3
cdr3_aa: CASYPAGSADTQYF

v_call: TRBV6-1
j_call: TRBJ2-1
cdr3_aa: CASRGQGVSYNEQFF

v_call: TRBV6-5
j_call: TRBJ1-2
cdr3_aa: CPSGLQGVSDYTF

v_call: TRBV7-9
j_call: TRBJ2-5
cdr3_aa: CASSLRVERKKETQYF

v_call: TRBV11-2
j_call: TRBJ2-3
cdr3_aa: CASITLDTLYF

v_call: TRBV6-5
j_call: TRBJ2-1
cdr3_aa: CASSYGGGTYNEQFF

v_call: TRBV28
j_call: TRBJ2-7
cdr3_aa: CASSSLPEVEQYF

v_call: TRBV6-1
j_call: TRBJ2-3
cdr3_aa: CASSEQIAGQDTQYF

v_call: TRBV10-3
j_call: TRBJ2-7
cdr3_aa: CAISDDPSYEQYF

v_call: TRBV13
j_call: TRBJ1-2
cdr3_aa: CASSPRRYTF

v_call: TRBV6-1
j_call: TRBJ1-1
cdr3_aa: CASSEPRLTEAFF

v_call: TRBV6-2/TRBV6-3
j_call: TRBJ2-2
cdr3_aa: CASSFGQGVTGELFF

v_call: TRBV5-5
j_call: TRBJ2-3
cdr3_aa: CASSLGASGDTQYF

v_call: TRBV11-2
j_call: TRBJ2-7
cdr3_aa: CVSSLHLSGRISYEQYF

v_call: TRBV11-2
j_call: TRBJ2-5
cdr3_aa: CASSLPLAGLTETKYF

v_call: TRBV7-9
j_call: TRBJ2-7
cdr3_aa: CASEAGGGQYF

v_call: TRBV6-1
j_call: TRBJ2-1
cdr3_aa: CATHSGRAGSDEQFF

v_call: TRBV6-1
j_call: TRBJ2-7
cdr3_aa: CASSCHLAGVYEQYF